The text below deals with one T cell receptor beta chain. Germline is not matched at one junction end, which may reflect a read error. Genomic DNA was employed as the template in profiling TCR beta VDJ and CDR3. TCRdb redid the calling of the reads with MiXCR, one entry per CDR3 protein. There are roughly 86,000 distinct CDR3 sequences in the sample; approximately 45% occur only once, and 66% lies in the top ten. This specimen comes from a study of CD8+CD57+ T cells in acquired aplastic anemia. The sample taken for sequencing was sorted CD4+, CD8+, or CD8+CD57+ T cells (not recorded which) from PBMCs. The sequence was collected from a human donor in good health, serving as a control.

For the CDR3, the DNA is TGCACCAGTGACCCCCGGACAGGGAGATACGAGCAGTACTTC. It encodes CTSDPRTGRYEQYF. V is TRBV15 and J is TRBJ2-7; 8 positions match TRBD1. The CDR3 spans 14 residues. Germline CDR1 is LNHNV and CDR2 is YYDKDF (reference sequence).